This T cell receptor beta chain stems from a study of blood T cell repertoires in COVID-19. Study as a whole: Sources were T cells, B-cell-depleted T cells, or PBMCs; the material itself was cDNA or gDNA.

The repertoire was sequenced with immunoSEQ multiplex PCR; TCRdb's copy has only in-frame clones and lacks some. The sample includes over 200,000 clones, roughly 85% seen only once; the top ten take 1.9%. The CDR3 totals 13 residues. V was clipped by 1 base and J by 8 bases, with 9 bases between them. Germline lookup yields CDR1 LGHDT and CDR2 YNNKEL (reference sequence). The chain employs TRBV3-1 (or the pseudogene TRBV3-2) and TRBJ2-1; TRBD2 might be the D (5 bases). The TCR sequence derives from a woman aged 45 to 65 who had recovered from COVID-19. Sequencing input: PBMCs or T cells enriched from blood (not recorded which). This CDR3 is CASSQGGWHEQFF. The CDR3 DNA reads TGTGCCAGCAGCCAAGGAGGGTGGCATGAGCAGTTCTTC.